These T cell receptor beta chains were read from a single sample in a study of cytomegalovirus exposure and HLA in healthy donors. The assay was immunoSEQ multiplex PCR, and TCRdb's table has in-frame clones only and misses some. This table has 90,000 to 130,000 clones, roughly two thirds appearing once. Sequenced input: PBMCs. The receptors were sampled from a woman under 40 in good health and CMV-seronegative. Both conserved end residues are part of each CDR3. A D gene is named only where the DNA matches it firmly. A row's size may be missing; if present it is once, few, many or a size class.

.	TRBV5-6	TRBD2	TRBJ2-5	TGTGCCAGCAGCTTGACGCGACTAGCGGGAGGCACAGAGACCCAGTACTTC	CASSLTRLAGGTETQYF
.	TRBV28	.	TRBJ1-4	TGTGCCAGCAGAACCCACAGGGCCGAGGAAAAACTGTTTTTT	CASRTHRAEEKLFF
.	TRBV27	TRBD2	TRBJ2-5	TGTGCCAGCAGTTTACTAGCGGGAGGGCTGGAGACCCAGTACTTC	CASSLLAGGLETQYF
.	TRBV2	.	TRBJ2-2	TGTGCCAGCAGTGAAGCAAGAAGCGTCGGGGAGCTGTTTTTT	CASSEARSVGELFF
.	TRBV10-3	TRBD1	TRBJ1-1	TGTGCCATCAGCCCAGGGGGGACTGCTGAAGCTTTCTTT	CAISPGGTAEAFF
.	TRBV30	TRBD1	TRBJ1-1	TGTGCCTGGAGCGCAGGGGGGAGGGCTTTCTTT	CAWSAGGRAFF
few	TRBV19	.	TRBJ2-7	TGTGCCAGCCGTTGGGGGCCATCCTACGAGCAGTACTTC	CASRWGPSYEQYF
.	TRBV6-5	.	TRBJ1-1	TGTGCCAGCAGTTACTCGAGGGCCGGGCGGAACACTGAAGCTTTCTTT	CASSYSRAGRNTEAFF
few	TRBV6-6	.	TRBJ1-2	TGTGCCAGCAGTTACGACGGGAACTATGGCTACACCTTC	CASSYDGNYGYTF
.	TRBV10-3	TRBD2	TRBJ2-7	TGTGCCATCAGTGAGGGGGGGGATGGACCCTACGAGCAGTACTTC	CAISEGGDGPYEQYF
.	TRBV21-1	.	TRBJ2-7	TGTGCCAGCAGCAAAGGTAACAGGGTTAGATCCTACGAGCAGTACTTC	CASSKGNRVRSYEQYF
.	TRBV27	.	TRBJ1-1	TGTGCCAGCAGTGGAAGCACAGGGCACTCTGAAGCTTTCTTT	CASSGSTGHSEAFF
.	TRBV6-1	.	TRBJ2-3	TGTGCCAGCAAACTAGAAAGCACAGATACGCAGTATTTT	CASKLESTDTQYF
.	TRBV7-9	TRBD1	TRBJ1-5	TGTGCCAGCAGCTCCGGGACAGGGTCCCCCAATCAGCCCCAGCATTTT	CASSSGTGSPNQPQHF
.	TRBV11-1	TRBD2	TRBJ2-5	TGTGCCAGCAGCCCCTACGCAGGACTAGCGGGAGGGCGAGAGACCCAGTACTTC	CASSPYAGLAGGRETQYF
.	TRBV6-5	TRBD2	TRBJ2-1	TGTGCCAGCAACGTGGGAGGGCCCGACAATGAGCAGTTCTTC	CASNVGGPDNEQFF
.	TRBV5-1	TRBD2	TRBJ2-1	TGCGCCAGCAGCTTGACGCTAGCGGGAGGGCCTAATGAGCAGTTCTTC	CASSLTLAGGPNEQFF